This TCR beta chain was obtained from a study of CD8+CD57+ T cells in acquired aplastic anemia. In the case of this clonotype: Its matching antigen is unknown.

Genomic DNA, the template, was used for profiling of the TCR beta VDJ and CDR3. TCRdb used MiXCR to reprocess the reads, holding one entry per CDR3 protein. The sample yields around 250,000 distinct CDR3 sequences, 45% to 65% seen once. General study points: A set of twenty-nine CD8+ CDR3 sequences was shared between patients and controls, and these sequences appeared highly expressed in patients.

The CDR3 extends over 19 amino acids. Looked up from germline, CDR1 is SQVTM and CDR2 is ANQGSEA. The chain is built from TRBV29-1 and TRBJ2-5, with 11 bases fitting TRBD1. The assigned J gene may be wrong: the sequence end matches TRBJ2-1 better. The TCR comes from a human donor with severe aplastic anemia or a healthy control (not recorded which). The specimen sequenced was sorted CD4+, CD8+, or CD8+CD57+ T cells (not recorded which) from PBMCs. CDR3 amino acids: CSVEHNAGQGGRWINEQFF. For the CDR3, the DNA is TGCAGCGTTGAGCACAACGCGGGACAGGGGGGTCGGTGGATCAATGAGCAGTTCTTC.